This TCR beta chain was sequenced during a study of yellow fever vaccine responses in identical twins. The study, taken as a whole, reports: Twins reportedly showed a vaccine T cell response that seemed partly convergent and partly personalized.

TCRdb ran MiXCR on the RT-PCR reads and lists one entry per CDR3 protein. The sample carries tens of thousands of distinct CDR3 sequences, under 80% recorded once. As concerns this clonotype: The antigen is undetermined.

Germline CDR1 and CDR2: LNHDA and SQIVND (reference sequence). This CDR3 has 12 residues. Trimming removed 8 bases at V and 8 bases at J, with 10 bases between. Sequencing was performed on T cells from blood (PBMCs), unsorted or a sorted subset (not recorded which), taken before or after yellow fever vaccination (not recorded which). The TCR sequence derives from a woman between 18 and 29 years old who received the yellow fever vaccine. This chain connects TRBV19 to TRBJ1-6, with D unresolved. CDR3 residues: CASSRQDSPLHF. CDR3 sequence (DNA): TGTGCCAGTTCCCGCCAGGATTCACCCCTCCACTTT.